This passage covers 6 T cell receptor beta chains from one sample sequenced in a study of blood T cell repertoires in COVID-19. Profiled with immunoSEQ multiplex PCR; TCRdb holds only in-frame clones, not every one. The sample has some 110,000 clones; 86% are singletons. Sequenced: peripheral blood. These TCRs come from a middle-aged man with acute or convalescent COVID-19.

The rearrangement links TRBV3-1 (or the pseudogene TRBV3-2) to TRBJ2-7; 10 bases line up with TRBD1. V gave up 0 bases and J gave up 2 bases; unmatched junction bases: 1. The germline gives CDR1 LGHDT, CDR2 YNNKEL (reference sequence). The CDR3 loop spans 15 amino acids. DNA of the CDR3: TGTGCCAGCAGCCAAGATGGGACAGGGGCCTACGAGCAGTACTTC. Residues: CASSQDGTGAYEQYF.

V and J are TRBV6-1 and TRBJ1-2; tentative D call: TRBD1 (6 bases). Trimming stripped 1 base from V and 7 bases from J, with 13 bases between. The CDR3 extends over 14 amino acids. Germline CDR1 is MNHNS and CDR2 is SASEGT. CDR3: CASSEGTTGGGYTF. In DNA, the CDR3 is TGTGCCAGCAGTGAAGGAACGACAGGTGGTGGCTACACCTTC.

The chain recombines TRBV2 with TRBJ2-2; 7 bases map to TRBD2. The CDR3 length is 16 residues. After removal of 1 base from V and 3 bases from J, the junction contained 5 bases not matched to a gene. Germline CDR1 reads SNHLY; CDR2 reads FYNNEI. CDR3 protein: CASSEGLAAYTGELFF. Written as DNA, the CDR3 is TGTGCCAGCAGTGAAGGTCTAGCGGCCTACACCGGGGAGCTGTTTTTT.

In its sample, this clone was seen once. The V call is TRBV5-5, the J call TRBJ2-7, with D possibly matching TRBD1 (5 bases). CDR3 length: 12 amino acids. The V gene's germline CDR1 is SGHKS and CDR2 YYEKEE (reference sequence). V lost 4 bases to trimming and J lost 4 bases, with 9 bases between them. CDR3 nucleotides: TGTGCCAGCAGCACGGACAATTACGAGCAGTACTTC. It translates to CASSTDNYEQYF.

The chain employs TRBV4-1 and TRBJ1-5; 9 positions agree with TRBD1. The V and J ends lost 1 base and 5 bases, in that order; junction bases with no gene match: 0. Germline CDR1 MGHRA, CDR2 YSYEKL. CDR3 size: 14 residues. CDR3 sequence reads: CASSQGDRDQPQHF. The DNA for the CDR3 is TGCGCCAGCAGCCAAGGGGACAGGGATCAGCCCCAGCATTTT.

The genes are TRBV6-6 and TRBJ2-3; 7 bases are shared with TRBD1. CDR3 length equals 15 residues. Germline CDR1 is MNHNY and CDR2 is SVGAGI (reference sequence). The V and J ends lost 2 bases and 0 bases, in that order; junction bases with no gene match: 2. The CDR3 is CASSYRGQSTDTQYF. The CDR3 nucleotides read TGTGCCAGCAGTTACAGGGGACAGAGCACAGATACGCAGTATTTT.